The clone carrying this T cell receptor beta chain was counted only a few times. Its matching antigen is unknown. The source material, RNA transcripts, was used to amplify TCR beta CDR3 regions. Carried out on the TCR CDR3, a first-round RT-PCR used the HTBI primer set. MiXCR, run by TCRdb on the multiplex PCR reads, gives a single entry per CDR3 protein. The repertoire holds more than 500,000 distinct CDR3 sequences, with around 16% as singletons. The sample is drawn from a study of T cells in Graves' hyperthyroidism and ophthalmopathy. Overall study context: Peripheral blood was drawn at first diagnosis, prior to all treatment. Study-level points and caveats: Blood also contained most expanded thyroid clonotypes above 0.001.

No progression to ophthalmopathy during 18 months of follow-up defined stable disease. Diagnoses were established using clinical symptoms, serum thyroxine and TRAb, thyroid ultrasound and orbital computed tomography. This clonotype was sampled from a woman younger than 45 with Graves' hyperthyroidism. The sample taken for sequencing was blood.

DNA for the CDR3: TGTGCCAGCTCCCGAGCGGGACCCAACTACGAGCAGTACTTC. It codes for CASSRAGPNYEQYF. The V and J genes are TRBV28 and TRBJ2-7, with TRBD2 identical over 7 bases. From germline, CDR1 is MDHEN and CDR2 SYDVKM. Trimming cost V 8 bases and J 3 bases; bases outside gene matches: 10. The CDR3 runs 14 residues.